These 18 T cell receptor beta chains originate from one sample sequenced in a study of CD8 T cells in ankylosing spondylitis (dated by TCRdb to 2016 to 2017). Their specific antigens are unknown. Library preparation was by 5' RACE. Sequencing instrument: Illumina HiSeq 2500. The public reads were quality trimmed at Q25 with fastp and then assembled into clones with MiXCR by TCRdb, keeping productive beta chains. Rows matching on CDR3 protein sequence are summarized as one entry with the most common DNA and genes. The sample has approximately 400,000 distinct CDR3 sequences on record, 25% to 30% of them singletons. Jointly, the top ten make up 0.89% of the sample. Broad study findings and their caveats: Blood from ankylosing spondylitis patients appeared to be characterized by a TCR beta motif composed of eight highly homologous amino acid variants.

The sample comprised blood, either unsorted or a sorted T cell fraction (not recorded which). Receptors were obtained from a male donor with ankylosing spondylitis.

The chain couples TRBV4-1 to TRBJ2-1; D might be TRBD2 (6 bases). CDR1 and CDR2 (germline): MGHRA, YSYEKL. The CDR3 has 17 amino acids. The V end was cut by 4 bases, the J end by 3 bases, with 19 bases between. CDR3 coding DNA: TGCGCCAGCAGCCTACCCCCGCGGGACGGACTCTACAATGAGCAGTTCTTC. It codes for CASSLPPRDGLYNEQFF.

There are many counts of this clonotype. The CDR3 DNA reads as TGTGCCAGCAGCCAAACGGACTACGAGCAGTACTTC. This translates into CASSQTDYEQYF. The rearrangement joins TRBV3-1 to TRBJ2-7; D unresolved. The CDR3 runs to 12 residues. Germline-derived CDR1 and CDR2 are LGHDT and YNNKEL (reference sequence). V lost 2 bases and J lost 3, with 5 bases in between.

V and J are TRBV12-3 or TRBV12-4 and TRBJ2-1; either TRBD1 or TRBD2 may fit D (5 bases each). The V end lost 4 bases, the J end lost 5 bases, and 18 bases lay between the germline ends. The CDR3 contains 16 residues. CDR3: CASSWGKPGTNNEQFF. CDR3 in DNA: TGTGCCAGCAGTTGGGGGAAGCCAGGAACAAACAATGAGCAGTTCTTC.

V usage is TRBV2 and J usage is TRBJ1-5; D is uncertain. CDR1 SNHLY and CDR2 FYNNEI come from the germline V gene. The length of the CDR3 is 15 residues. The V gene lost 5 bases and the J gene lost 1 base, with 12 bases spanning the gap. The CDR3 loop reads CASSPYMDSNQPQHF. DNA of the CDR3: TGTGCCAGCAGTCCCTATATGGACAGCAATCAGCCCCAGCATTTT. The variable domain in full, completed from reference TRBV2 and TRBJ1-5, reads EPEVTQTPSHQVTQMGQEVILRCVPISNHLYFYWYRQILGQKVEFLVSFYNNEISEKSEIFDDQFSVERPDGSNFTLKIRSTKLEDSAMYFCASSPYMDSNQPQHFGDGTRLSIL.

This clonotype has ten or more counts. This chain links TRBV7-6 with TRBJ1-1; D gene ambiguous. The CDR3 has 13 residues. Germline V CDR1 and CDR2: SGHVS, FNYEAQ. Trimming cost V 4 bases and J 1 base, with 7 bases left between them. The CDR3 is CASSSTENTEAFF. The CDR3 DNA reads TGTGCCAGCAGCTCCACCGAGAACACTGAAGCTTTCTTT.

In the case of this clonotype: It may be a read error: a sequence one base away is much more abundant. The CDR3 here is CASNTDSSYNEQFF. The CDR3 bases are TGTGCCAGCAATACAGACAGCTCCTACAATGAGCAGTTCTTC. This chain joins TRBV2 and TRBJ2-1; maybe TRBD1 (5 bases). The CDR3 sequence is 14 residues long. V lost 7 bases, J lost 0 bases, and 10 bases lay in between. CDR1 is SNHLY and CDR2 is FYNNEI in the germline V gene. Full variable domain (missing parts from reference TRBV2 and TRBJ2-1): EPEVTQTPSHQVTQMGQEVILRCVPISNHLYFYWYRQILGQKVEFLVSFYNNEISEKSEIFDDQFSVERPDGSNFTLKIRSTKLEDSAMYFCASNTDSSYNEQFFGPGTRLTVL.

This clonotype came up a few times. The V call is TRBV4-1, the J call TRBJ2-1, with a possible D match to TRBD1 (5 bases). CDR1 is MGHRA, CDR2 YSYEKL, per germline. V lost 0 bases to trimming and J lost 7 bases, with 13 bases between them. The CDR3 loop spans 15 amino acids. The CDR3 coding sequence is TGCGCCAGCAGCCAAGATCTTGACAGTTGGAATGAGCAGTTCTTC. Translating gives CASSQDLDSWNEQFF.

The rearrangement joins TRBV15 to TRBJ2-7; unclear D gene. Germline CDR1 LNHNV, CDR2 YYDKDF (reference sequence). The CDR3 has 13 residues. V lost 0 bases, J lost 0 bases, and 3 bases lay in between. CDR3 sequence reads: CATSRDNSYEQYF. The CDR3 bases are TGTGCCACCAGCAGAGATAACTCCTACGAGCAGTACTTC.

V gene TRBV7-9 combines with J gene TRBJ1-4; possibly TRBD1 for D (5 bases). V was clipped by 4 bases and J by 5 bases, with 20 bases between them. CDR3 length: 17 amino acids. CDR1 is SEHNR, CDR2 FQNEAQ, per germline (reference sequence). CDR3 amino acids: CASSSGASLRANEKLFF. The DNA of the CDR3 is TGTGCCAGCAGCTCCGGGGCTTCCCTTCGTGCGAATGAAAAACTGTTTTTT.

The sample holds many counts of this clonotype. V and J are TRBV12-3 or TRBV12-4 and TRBJ1-2; 8 nucleotides match TRBD1. V lost 5 bases and J lost 8; bases outside the gene matches: 7. The CDR3 loop spans 13 amino acids. The CDR3 nucleotides read TGTGCCAGCAGTCAGACAGGGGAGAGCGGCTACACCTTC. Residues: CASSQTGESGYTF.

V is TRBV7-2 and J is TRBJ2-7, with TRBD1 matching over 8 bases. The CDR3 is 15 amino acids. V was pared by 7 bases and J by 0 bases, with 8 bases of the junction left unmatched. Germline CDR1 and CDR2: SGHTA and FQGNSA. For the CDR3, the DNA is TGTGCCAGCAACAGGGGGACAGGTCTCTCCTACGAGCAGTACTTC. This codes for CASNRGTGLSYEQYF.

The chain joins TRBV25-1 to TRBJ2-6, with 9 bases lining up with TRBD1. This CDR3 comprises 16 residues. Per germline, CDR1 MGHDK and CDR2 SYGVNS. V dropped 4 bases and J dropped 4; count of bases not matched to a gene: 5. The CDR3 reads CASSVDRGPGANVLTF. CDR3 nucleotide sequence: TGTGCCAGCAGTGTGGACAGGGGACCGGGGGCCAACGTCCTGACTTTC.

This clonotype was seen only a few times. The chain couples TRBV12-3 or TRBV12-4 to TRBJ1-5; D uncertain. Trimming took off 1 base at V and 6 bases at J, with 4 bases between the two ends. The length of the CDR3 is 12 residues. The CDR3 DNA follows: TGTGCCAGCAGTTTAGTAGCTCAGCCCCAGCATTTT. Amino acid sequence: CASSLVAQPQHF.

The chain uses TRBV6-1 and TRBJ1-5; D ambiguous. The CDR3 has 13 residues. The ends were cut back, 3 bases at V and 3 bases at J, with 6 bases in the middle. CDR1 and CDR2 from the germline V gene are MNHNS and SASEGT. For the CDR3, the DNA is TGTGCCAGCAGTGACGGCCCCAATCAGCCCCAGCATTTT. It specifies CASSDGPNQPQHF.

This CDR3 is CASSWTGLENTEAFF. As DNA, the CDR3 is TGTGCCAGCAGCTGGACAGGTTTGGAGAACACTGAAGCTTTCTTT. The chain recombines TRBV7-9 with TRBJ1-1, with 7 positions matching TRBD1. Germline V CDR1 and CDR2: SEHNR, FQNEAQ (reference sequence). Trimming at V came to 4 bases and at J to 1 base, leaving 6 bases not matched to a gene. The CDR3 consists of 15 residues.

A few counts support this clonotype. V and J are TRBV30 and TRBJ2-3, with no clear D. V dropped 2 bases and J dropped 4 bases, with 7 bases sitting between them. The germline gives CDR1 GTSNPN, CDR2 SVGIG (reference sequence). This CDR3 region has 12 residues. Here the CDR3 DNA reads TGTGCCTGGAGTCTCCTTTCAGATACGCAGTATTTT. Its translation is CAWSLLSDTQYF.

This clonotype occurred a few times. J is TRBJ1-6 and V is TRBV29-1, with D tentatively TRBD1 (5 bases). CDR3 length: 13 residues. The V end was cut by 4 bases, the J end by 8 bases, with 12 bases between. Germline V lookup: CDR1 SQVTM, CDR2 ANQGSEA. In DNA, the CDR3 is TGCAGCGTTGGGGCAGGGAGAGATTCACCCCTCCACTTT. It specifies CSVGAGRDSPLHF.

The chain carries TRBV7-2 and TRBJ2-2, with D possibly being TRBD2 (6 bases). Germline assignment: CDR1 SGHTA and CDR2 FQGNSA. CDR3 length: 16 residues. V lost 3 bases to trimming and J lost 0 bases, with 11 bases between them. CDR3 bases: TGTGCCAGCAGCTTCCACGGCGGGACGAACACCGGGGAGCTGTTTTTT. It yields the protein CASSFHGGTNTGELFF.